Listed below are T cell receptor beta chains from one sample, sequenced in a study of T cells in Graves' hyperthyroidism and ophthalmopathy. TCRdb used MiXCR to reprocess the multiplex PCR reads, holding one entry per CDR3 protein. The table shows more than 500,000 distinct CDR3 sequences, with approximately 15% occurring only once. The sample was blood. The receptors derive from a woman in her thirties or forties with Graves' hyperthyroidism. Each CDR3 is given with its conserved first and last residue. The order of the fields is V gene, D gene, J gene, clone size, CDR3 protein, CDR3 DNA. The D gene is left open where the match is weak. The size of a clone is reported for some rows only, either as once, few or many, or as a class for expanded clones.

V: TRBV27
D: -
J: TRBJ1-6
size: many
CDR3: CASSFGTGSPLHF
DNA: TGTGCCAGCAGTTTTGGTACGGGATCACCCCTCCACTTT

V: TRBV7-2
D: TRBD2
J: TRBJ2-3
size: many
CDR3: CASSPRLAGVADTQYF
DNA: TGTGCCAGCAGCCCTCGACTAGCGGGAGTAGCAGATACGCAGTATTTT

V: TRBV27
D: -
J: TRBJ2-2
size: -
CDR3: CASSRNLRNTGELFF
DNA: TGTGCCAGCAGTCGAAATCTCAGGAACACCGGGGAGCTGTTTTTT

V: TRBV20-1
D: TRBD1
J: TRBJ1-2
size: -
CDR3: CSARELDRDYGYTF
DNA: TGCAGTGCTAGAGAATTGGACAGGGACTATGGCTACACCTTC

V: TRBV27
D: -
J: TRBJ1-5
size: many
CDR3: CASSLKGQDSNQPQHF
DNA: TGTGCCAGCAGTCTAAAAGGGCAAGATAGCAATCAGCCCCAGCATTTT

V: TRBV11-2
D: -
J: TRBJ1-3
size: few
CDR3: CASSSGAGGNTIYF
DNA: TGTGCCAGCAGCTCCGGGGCGGGAGGGAACACCATATATTTT

V: TRBV10-3
D: TRBD2
J: TRBJ2-2
size: -
CDR3: CAISDHYLAETNTGELFF
DNA: TGTGCCATCAGTGACCACTATCTAGCGGAGACGAACACCGGGGAGCTGTTTTTT

V: TRBV27
D: -
J: TRBJ1-1
size: -
CDR3: CASMGGENTEAFF
DNA: TGTGCCAGCATGGGGGGAGAGAACACTGAAGCTTTCTTT

V: TRBV24-1
D: -
J: TRBJ2-5
size: many
CDR3: CATSDPGQAETQYF
DNA: TGTGCCACCAGTGACCCTGGACAAGCGGAGACCCAGTACTTC

V: TRBV20-1
D: TRBD2
J: TRBJ2-7
size: -
CDR3: CSARDIREGTGPSSYEQYF
DNA: TGCAGTGCTAGAGATATTCGGGAGGGGACGGGTCCGAGCTCCTACGAGCAGTACTTC

V: TRBV28
D: TRBD1
J: TRBJ2-4
size: many
CDR3: CASSLSGGQGEAKNIQYF
DNA: TGTGCCAGCAGTTTATCGGGGGGACAGGGGGAGGCCAAAAACATTCAGTACTTC

V: TRBV3-1
D: TRBD1
J: TRBJ2-6
size: -
CDR3: CASSPIDRGRGANVLTF
DNA: TGTGCCAGCAGCCCGATAGACAGGGGGCGAGGGGCCAACGTCCTGACTTTC

V: TRBV28
D: TRBD1
J: TRBJ2-7
size: few
CDR3: CASSLYRGLGEQYF
DNA: TGTGCCAGCAGTTTGTACAGGGGGCTCGGCGAGCAGTACTTC

V: TRBV4-2
D: TRBD2
J: TRBJ2-7
size: -
CDR3: CASSPSGSPTYEQYF
DNA: TGTGCCAGCAGCCCTAGCGGGAGCCCCACCTACGAGCAGTACTTC

V: TRBV29-1
D: TRBD1
J: TRBJ1-1
size: many
CDR3: CSVISGGALVNTEAFF
DNA: TGCAGCGTGATCTCAGGGGGCGCGTTAGTGAACACTGAAGCTTTCTTT

V: TRBV19
D: TRBD2
J: TRBJ2-1
size: few
CDR3: CASSKGRLAGGYNEQFF
DNA: TGTGCCAGTAGTAAGGGTCGACTAGCGGGAGGCTACAATGAGCAGTTCTTC

V: TRBV12-3/TRBV12-4
D: TRBD2
J: TRBJ2-3
size: -
CDR3: CASILAGGADTQYF
DNA: TGTGCCAGCATCCTAGCGGGAGGCGCAGATACGCAGTATTTT

V: TRBV20-1
D: -
J: TRBJ2-3
size: many
CDR3: CSASKTDTQYF
DNA: TGCAGTGCTTCGAAGACGGATACGCAGTATTTT

V: TRBV5-1
D: -
J: TRBJ2-1
size: many
CDR3: CASSLVGQEGEQFF
DNA: TGCGCCAGCAGCTTGGTGGGGCAGGAGGGTGAGCAGTTCTTC

V: TRBV6-1
D: TRBD2
J: TRBJ2-2
size: many
CDR3: CAIQYRGKAGANTGELFF
DNA: TGTGCCATCCAGTACCGCGGTAAAGCGGGGGCGAACACCGGGGAGCTGTTTTTT

V: TRBV12-3/TRBV12-4
D: -
J: TRBJ2-1
size: few
CDR3: CASSSWTGSNEQFF
DNA: TGTGCCAGCAGTTCCTGGACTGGTAGTAATGAGCAGTTCTTC

V: TRBV28
D: -
J: TRBJ1-5
size: many
CDR3: CASSPRRPLKRQPQHF
DNA: TGTGCCAGCAGCCCTCGGCGCCCCTTAAAACGTCAGCCCCAGCATTTT

V: TRBV7-2
D: TRBD1
J: TRBJ1-4
size: many
CDR3: CASSRDRGSTNEKLFF
DNA: TGTGCCAGCAGCCGGGACAGGGGGTCTACTAATGAAAAACTGTTTTTT

V: TRBV7-2
D: -
J: TRBJ2-3
size: -
CDR3: CASSLGDGGIITDTQYF
DNA: TGTGCCAGCAGCTTGGGTGATGGCGGGATCATCACAGATACGCAGTATTTT

V: TRBV29-1
D: -
J: TRBJ1-2
size: -
CDR3: CSVHGGLGYTF
DNA: TGCAGCGTCCACGGGGGTTTGGGCTACACCTTC

V: TRBV20-1
D: -
J: TRBJ1-5
size: many
CDR3: CSARNSNQPQHF
DNA: TGCAGTGCTAGAAATAGCAATCAGCCCCAGCATTTT

V: TRBV24-1
D: -
J: TRBJ2-5
size: many
CDR3: CATSANRVEETQYF
DNA: TGTGCCACCAGTGCGAACAGGGTGGAAGAGACCCAGTACTTC

V: TRBV6-1
D: TRBD1
J: TRBJ2-7
size: many
CDR3: CASSPGTGGTYEQYF
DNA: TGTGCCAGCAGTCCCGGGACAGGGGGGACCTACGAGCAGTACTTC

V: TRBV20-1
D: -
J: TRBJ1-5
size: few
CDR3: CSARSVDQPQHF
DNA: TGCAGTGCTAGATCGGTTGATCAGCCCCAGCATTTT

V: TRBV14
D: -
J: TRBJ2-3
size: many
CDR3: CASSLWDPDTQYF
DNA: TGTGCCAGCAGCCTCTGGGATCCAGATACGCAGTATTTT

V: TRBV9
D: TRBD2
J: TRBJ2-3
size: few
CDR3: CASSGTSGSWGTDTQYF
DNA: TGTGCCAGCTCCGGGACTAGCGGGAGTTGGGGCACAGATACGCAGTATTTT

V: TRBV27
D: -
J: TRBJ1-5
size: -
CDR3: CASKQGRGNQPQHF
DNA: TGTGCCAGTAAACAGGGAAGGGGCAATCAGCCCCAGCATTTT

V: TRBV11-1
D: TRBD1
J: TRBJ1-1
size: many
CDR3: CASSFHRGTEAFF
DNA: TGTGCCAGCAGCTTCCACAGGGGCACTGAAGCTTTCTTT

V: TRBV27
D: TRBD2
J: TRBJ2-3
size: -
CDR3: CASSSALGGSIADTQYF
DNA: TGTGCCAGCAGTTCGGCCCTCGGCGGGAGTATCGCAGATACGCAGTATTTT

V: TRBV5-1
D: TRBD2
J: TRBJ2-1
size: many
CDR3: CASSLAGGNNEQFF
DNA: TGTGCCAGCAGCTTAGCGGGAGGAAATAATGAGCAGTTCTTC

V: TRBV3-1
D: -
J: TRBJ2-7
size: few
CDR3: CASSLLRDPTDEQYF
DNA: TGTGCCAGCAGTCTCCTAAGGGACCCGACGGACGAGCAGTACTTC

V: TRBV6-1
D: TRBD1
J: TRBJ2-4
size: few
CDR3: CASSSMTGGSKNIQYF
DNA: TGTGCCAGCAGCTCTATGACAGGGGGCAGCAAAAACATTCAGTACTTC

V: TRBV10-3
D: -
J: TRBJ2-4
size: many
CDR3: CAISESVLQAKNIQYF
DNA: TGTGCCATCAGTGAGTCAGTACTCCAAGCCAAAAACATTCAGTACTTC

V: TRBV3-1
D: -
J: TRBJ2-5
size: many
CDR3: CASSQVGGRETQYF
DNA: TGTGCCAGCAGCCAAGTGGGTGGGAGGGAGACCCAGTACTTC

V: TRBV2
D: -
J: TRBJ1-5
size: many
CDR3: CASSDLDQPQHF
DNA: TGTGCCAGCAGTGATCTGGATCAGCCCCAGCATTTT

V: TRBV20-1
D: -
J: TRBJ2-7
size: few
CDR3: CSARPFFQGYEQYF
DNA: TGCAGTGCTAGACCCTTCTTTCAGGGGTACGAGCAGTACTTC

V: TRBV28
D: TRBD1
J: TRBJ2-5
size: -
CDR3: CASSLMGQGRETQYF
DNA: TGTGCCAGCAGTTTAATGGGACAGGGGCGAGAGACCCAGTACTTC

V: TRBV6-1
D: TRBD1
J: TRBJ2-7
size: -
CDR3: CASRPGQGKSYEQYF
DNA: TGTGCCAGCAGGCCGGGACAGGGCAAATCCTACGAGCAGTACTTC

V: TRBV20-1
D: TRBD2
J: TRBJ2-7
size: -
CDR3: CSAPGLAGSSSYEQYF
DNA: TGCAGTGCCCCGGGACTAGCGGGGTCGAGCTCCTACGAGCAGTACTTC

V: TRBV20-1
D: -
J: TRBJ2-1
size: many
CDR3: CSASVGYNEQFF
DNA: TGCAGTGCTAGCGTGGGCTACAATGAGCAGTTCTTC